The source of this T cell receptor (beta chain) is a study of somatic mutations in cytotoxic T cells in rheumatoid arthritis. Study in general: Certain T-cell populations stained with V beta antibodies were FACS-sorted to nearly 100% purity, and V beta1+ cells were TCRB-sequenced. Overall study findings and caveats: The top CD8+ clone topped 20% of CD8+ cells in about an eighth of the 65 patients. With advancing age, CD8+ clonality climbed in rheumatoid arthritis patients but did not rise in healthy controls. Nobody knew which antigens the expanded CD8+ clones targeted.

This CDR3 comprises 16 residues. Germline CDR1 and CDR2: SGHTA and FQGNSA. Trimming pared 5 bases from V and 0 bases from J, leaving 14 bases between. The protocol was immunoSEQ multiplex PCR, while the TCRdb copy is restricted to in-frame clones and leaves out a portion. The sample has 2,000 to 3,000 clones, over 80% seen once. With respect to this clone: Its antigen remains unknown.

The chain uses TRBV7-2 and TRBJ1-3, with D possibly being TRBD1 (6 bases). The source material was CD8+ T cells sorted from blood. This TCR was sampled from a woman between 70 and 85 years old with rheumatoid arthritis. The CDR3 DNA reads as TGTGCCAGCAGCCCCCTACCGACAGGCTCTGGAAACACCATATATTTT. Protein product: CASSPLPTGSGNTIYF.